Below, 28 T cell receptor beta chains from the same sample are listed, as sequenced in a study of blood T cell repertoires in COVID-19. Only in-frame clones appear in the TCRdb table, and some are missing; sequencing was by immunoSEQ multiplex PCR. The sample shows under 150,000 clones, roughly 84% of them seen only once. Sequenced sample: PBMCs or T cells enriched from blood (not recorded which). These receptors were collected from a man aged 50 to 60 in a cohort exposed to, infected with or recovered from COVID-19 (not recorded which).

Comment on this clone: Other DNA sequences in this specimen translate into the identical CDR3. The chain couples TRBV12-3 or TRBV12-4 to TRBJ1-5, with D uncertain. The CDR3 length is 13 residues. Trimming removed 2 bases from V and 5 bases from J, with 7 bases in between. For the CDR3, the DNA is TGTGCCAGCAGTTTACTAGGCGATCAGCCCCAGCATTTT. Residues: CASSLLGDQPQHF.

This chain joins TRBV7-8 and TRBJ1-1, with D possibly matching TRBD1 (6 bases). Trimming removed 4 bases from V and 10 bases from J, with 19 bases in between. Germline lookup yields CDR1 SGHVS and CDR2 FQNEAQ. This CDR3 is 14 amino acids long. CDR3 region: CASSSRDTRDRAFF. DNA for the CDR3: TGTGCCAGCAGCTCTCGGGACACCAGGGACCGAGCTTTCTTT.

V is TRBV6-6 and J is TRBJ1-1; weak D call: TRBD1 (5 bases). This CDR3 spans 13 amino acids. Germline loops: CDR1 MNHNY, CDR2 SVGAGI (reference sequence). Trimming took 11 bases from V and 1 from J, leaving 14 bases between them. The CDR3 loop reads CASGSRANTEAFF. The CDR3 DNA follows: TGTGCCTCCGGCAGCAGGGCGAACACTGAAGCTTTCTTT.

This clone occurred once. The chain has TRBV19 and TRBJ2-5, with 7 nucleotides matching TRBD2. This CDR3 is 15 amino acids long. V shed 4 bases and J 3 bases; nucleotides not matched to a gene: 8. Germline V gene sequence: CDR1 LNHDA, CDR2 SQIVND (reference sequence). The CDR3 bases are TGTGCCAGTAGTAGAAGGGGCGGGGGAAAAGAGACCCAGTACTTC. Its translation: CASSRRGGGKETQYF.

The CDR3 spells CATSYLSIPRAFVPEQYF. CDR3 nucleotide sequence: TGTGCCACATCCTACCTTTCTATTCCCAGGGCGTTTGTTCCCGAGCAGTACTTC. The chain combines TRBV6-4 with TRBJ2-7, with D possibly matching TRBD1 (5 bases). Looked up from germline, CDR1 is MRHNA and CDR2 is SNTAGT. Trimming stripped 10 bases from V and 6 bases from J, with 34 bases between. This CDR3 region has 18 residues.

The chain combines TRBV19 with TRBJ1-5; 8 bases line up with TRBD1. The CDR3 contains 14 residues. The V and J ends lost 5 bases and 6 bases, in that order; junction bases with no gene match: 6. Looked up from germline, CDR1 is LNHDA and CDR2 is SQIVND (reference sequence). In DNA form, the CDR3 reads TGTGCCAGTAGTCTTCCGACAGGGGCTCAGCCCCAGCATTTT. Amino acid sequence: CASSLPTGAQPQHF. Drawing the rest from reference TRBV19 and TRBJ1-5, the complete variable domain is DGGITQSPKYLFRKEGQNVTLSCEQNLNHDAMYWYRQDPGQGLRLIYYSQIVNDFQKGDIAEGYSVSREKKESFPLTVTSAQKNPTAFYLCASSLPTGAQPQHFGDGTRLSIL.

The rearrangement joins TRBV6-6 to TRBJ2-7; D is perhaps TRBD2 (6 bases). The length of the CDR3 is 14 residues. Germline V lookup: CDR1 MNHNY, CDR2 SVGAGI (reference sequence). V was pared by 10 bases and J by 2 bases, with 18 bases between. CDR3 in DNA: TGTGCCAAACAGTTTAGCGGATGTCCCTACGAGCAGTACTTC. Translated, it gives CAKQFSGCPYEQYF.

This clone was recorded a few times. V is TRBV27 and J is TRBJ1-2, with 7 bases that match TRBD1. V shed 6 bases, J shed 1 base, and the junction held 8 bases outside the gene matches. The CDR3 extends over 15 amino acids. Germline V gene sequence: CDR1 MNHEY, CDR2 SMNVEV (reference sequence). CDR3 nucleotides: TGTGCCAGCAGAACCGGGACAGCTCATAACTATGGCTACACCTTC. Amino acid sequence: CASRTGTAHNYGYTF.

The chain links TRBV10-1 to TRBJ1-5; D possibly corresponds to TRBD1 (6 bases). The CDR3 totals 14 residues. The V gene's germline CDR1 is WNHNN and CDR2 SYGVQD (reference sequence). The CDR3, as DNA: TGCGGACGGGCAATACAGGGCAATCTTCAGCCCCAGCATTTT. Encoded protein: CGRAIQGNLQPQHF.

The chain employs TRBV4-1 and TRBJ2-2, with 7 bases matching TRBD1. Germline CDR1 reads MGHRA; CDR2 reads YSYEKL. The CDR3 is made up of 16 amino acids. V trimming: 1 base; J trimming: 7 bases; junction bases outside the gene matches: 9. CDR3: CASSQGTGLLGGELFF. For the CDR3, the DNA is TGCGCCAGCAGCCAAGGGACAGGCCTCCTCGGCGGGGAGCTGTTTTTT.

The CDR3, as DNA: TGTGCCAGCAGTTCAAGGGGCGAGCAGTACTTC. Amino acid sequence: CASSSRGEQYF. V is TRBV6-5 and J is TRBJ2-7, with D possibly matching TRBD1 (5 bases). Trimming shortened V by 4 bases and J by 6 bases, and 7 bases separated the two germline ends. This CDR3 region has 11 residues. CDR1 and CDR2 from the germline V gene are MNHEY and SVGAGI.

J is TRBJ2-1 and V is TRBV5-1; 9 positions agree with TRBD2. J lost 0 bases, V lost 4 bases, and 8 bases had no gene match. CDR3 length equals 17 residues. CDR1 is SGHRS, CDR2 YFSETQ, per germline. The CDR3 loop reads CASSPSSGGISYNEQFF. The CDR3 DNA reads TGCGCCAGCAGCCCTTCCAGCGGGGGGATCTCCTACAATGAGCAGTTCTTC.

The gene calls are TRBV10-3 and TRBJ2-3; D possibly corresponds to TRBD1 (6 bases). Germline V gene sequence: CDR1 ENHRY, CDR2 SYGVKD. Trimming cost V 5 bases and J 0 bases, with 12 bases left between them. This CDR3 comprises 15 residues. The DNA of the CDR3 is TGTGCCATCAGTCGCCAAGGACAGAGCACAGATACGCAGTATTTT. Translating gives CAISRQGQSTDTQYF.

The chain is built from TRBV29-1 and TRBJ2-7; D perhaps matches TRBD1 (6 bases). There are 13 residues in the CDR3. The V gene's germline CDR1 is SQVTM and CDR2 ANQGSEA. With 4 bases removed from V and 6 bases from J, the gap between germline ends came to 16 bases. The DNA for the CDR3 is TGCAGCGTTGTGGCGACAGGCATCGGCGAGCAGTACTTC. Its translation is CSVVATGIGEQYF.

This chain connects TRBV29-1 to TRBJ2-5, with D maybe TRBD2 (7 bases). V was cut by 4 bases and J by 4 bases, with 16 bases left in between. Germline V gene data show CDR1 as SQVTM and CDR2 as ANQGSEA. The CDR3 totals 14 residues. The CDR3 region is CSVARGARGETQYF. CDR3 coding DNA: TGCAGCGTTGCCCGGGGGGCGCGGGGAGAGACCCAGTACTTC.

V usage is TRBV28 and J usage is TRBJ2-7; possibly TRBD1 for D (7 bases). From germline, CDR1 is MDHEN and CDR2 SYDVKM. The CDR3 extends over 11 amino acids. The CDR3 loop is CGAGGLGEQYF. The CDR3 DNA reads TGTGGAGCAGGGGGGCTCGGCGAGCAGTACTTC.

The chain is built from TRBV6-2 or TRBV6-3 and TRBJ2-6, with 9 bases identical to TRBD2. Losses at the gene ends were 5 bases for V and 0 bases for J; bases not matched to a gene: 8. Germline CDR1 and CDR2: MNHEY and SVGEGT. This CDR3 spans 18 amino acids. The DNA for the CDR3 is TGTGCCAGCAGTAGGAGACTAGCGGTTAGCTCTGGGGCCAACGTCCTGACTTTC. Translated, it gives CASSRRLAVSSGANVLTF.

This clone occurred a few times. V gene TRBV28 combines with J gene TRBJ1-1; 7 bases map to TRBD1. The V gene end was trimmed by 6 bases and the J gene end by 0 bases; junction bases not matched to a gene: 4. Germline V gene data show CDR1 as MDHEN and CDR2 as SYDVKM. This CDR3 has 14 residues. CDR3 sequence reads: CASRRGQLNTEAFF. CDR3 sequence (DNA): TGTGCCAGCAGGAGGGGACAGCTGAACACTGAAGCTTTCTTT.

Points on this clone: This same CDR3 is encoded by further DNA sequences in the sample. This chain links TRBV12-3 or TRBV12-4 with TRBJ2-3, with a possible D match to TRBD1 (5 bases). Trimming pared 4 bases from V and 6 bases from J, leaving 5 bases between. The CDR3 sequence is 11 residues long. CDR3 nucleotides: TGTGCCAGCAGTTACAGGGATACGCAGTATTTT. It codes for CASSYRDTQYF.

J is TRBJ2-7 and V is TRBV30, with 11 nucleotides matching TRBD2. Trimming took 0 bases from V and 2 from J; bases not matched to a gene: 3. CDR3 length: 15 amino acids. Germline assignment: CDR1 GTSNPN and CDR2 SVGIG (reference sequence). The CDR3 bases are TGTGCCTGGAGTGTTGGGACTAGCGGACCCTACGAGCAGTACTTC. Its protein product is CAWSVGTSGPYEQYF. The full variable domain, with the rest looked up from reference TRBV30 and TRBJ2-7, is SQTIHQWPATLVQPVGSPLSLECTVEGTSNPNLYWYRQAAGRGLQLLFYSVGIGQISSEVPQNLSASRPQDRQFILSSKKLLLSDSGFYLCAWSVGTSGPYEQYFGPGTRLTVT.

The chain carries TRBV7-9 and TRBJ1-2; 9 positions match TRBD1. The CDR3 extends over 12 amino acids. CDR1 and CDR2 (germline): SEHNR, FQNEAQ (reference sequence). V was pared by 6 bases and J by 5 bases, with 1 base of the junction left unmatched. CDR3 in amino acids: CASRGQGYGYTF. The CDR3 region has the DNA TGTGCCAGCAGGGGACAGGGATATGGCTACACCTTC.

This clone has only one observation. V and J are TRBV7-9 and TRBJ2-1; TRBD1 aligns across 7 bases. Germline V CDR1 and CDR2: SEHNR, FQNEAQ (reference sequence). The ends lost 6 bases at V and 8 bases at J; junction bases unmatched: 10. This CDR3 has 14 amino acids. The CDR3 DNA sequence: TGTGCCAGCAGGTTTAAGGACAGGCTCGATGAGCAGTTCTTC. Translated, it gives CASRFKDRLDEQFF.

The chain has TRBV4-3 and TRBJ1-1; 10 bases line up with TRBD1. V trimming: 11 bases; J trimming: 2 bases; junction bases outside the gene matches: 8. The CDR3 spans 14 residues. The germline gives CDR1 LGHNA, CDR2 YSLEER. In nucleotides, the CDR3 is TGCGCCTGCCGGGACAGGGGTAGTAACACTGAAGCTTTCTTT. Translated, it gives CACRDRGSNTEAFF.

This chain joins TRBV5-1 and TRBJ2-1; possible D gene TRBD2, 6 bases. CDR3 size: 13 residues. V gave up 2 bases and J gave up 14 bases, with 17 bases separating them. Germline V gene lookup returns CDR1 SGHRS and CDR2 YFSETQ. Here the CDR3 DNA reads TGCGCCAGCAGCTTACCCGGGCCCCCGGGGGAGTTCTTC. This codes for CASSLPGPPGEFF.

The chain employs TRBV19 and TRBJ1-5; the match to TRBD1 covers 8 bases. This CDR3 spans 17 amino acids. V lost 3 bases, J lost 7 bases, and 14 bases stayed unmatched. Germline V gene sequence: CDR1 LNHDA, CDR2 SQIVND (reference sequence). CDR3 nucleotide sequence: TGTGCCAGTAGTATCCCCCAGGGGGCGGGAAGAGGCCAGCCCCAGCATTTT. The encoded protein is CASSIPQGAGRGQPQHF.

The V and J genes are TRBV7-9 and TRBJ1-3; maybe TRBD1 (6 bases). CDR1 is SEHNR and CDR2 is FQNEAQ in the germline V gene (reference sequence). Between the trimmed V and J ends, which lost 5 bases and 1 base, there was a span of 18 bases. The CDR3 is 17 residues long. The CDR3: CASSKLGGPVSGNTIYF. CDR3 sequence (DNA): TGTGCCAGCAGCAAACTGGGGGGGCCAGTATCTGGAAACACCATATATTTT.

The gene calls are TRBV7-2 and TRBJ2-7; 12 bases fit TRBD2. This CDR3 comprises 16 residues. Per the germline V gene, CDR1 is SGHTA and CDR2 is FQGNSA. V lost 5 bases and J lost 7; bases outside the gene matches: 12. CDR3: CASSGNRLAGVREQYF. DNA of the CDR3: TGTGCCAGCAGCGGTAACCGACTAGCGGGGGTTCGGGAGCAGTACTTC.

V and J are TRBV5-1 and TRBJ2-5; D ambiguous. CDR1 and CDR2 from the germline V gene are SGHRS and YFSETQ. V lost 4 bases and J lost 2, with 6 bases in between. The CDR3 loop spans 12 amino acids. The CDR3 is CASSLAQETQYF. CDR3 DNA: TGCGCCAGCAGCCTCGCGCAAGAGACCCAGTACTTC.